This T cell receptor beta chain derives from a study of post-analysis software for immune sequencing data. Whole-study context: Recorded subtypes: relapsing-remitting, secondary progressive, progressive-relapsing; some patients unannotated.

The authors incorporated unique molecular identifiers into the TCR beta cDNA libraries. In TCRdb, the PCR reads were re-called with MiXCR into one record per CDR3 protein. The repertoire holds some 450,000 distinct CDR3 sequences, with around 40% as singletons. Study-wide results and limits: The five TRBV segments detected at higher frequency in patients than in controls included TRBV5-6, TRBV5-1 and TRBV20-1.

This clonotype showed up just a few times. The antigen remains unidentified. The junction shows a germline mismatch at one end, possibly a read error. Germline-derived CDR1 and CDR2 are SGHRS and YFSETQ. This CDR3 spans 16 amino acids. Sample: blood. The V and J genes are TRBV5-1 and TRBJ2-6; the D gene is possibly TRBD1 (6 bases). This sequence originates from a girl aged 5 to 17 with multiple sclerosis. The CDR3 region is CASSQEAGAGANVRTF. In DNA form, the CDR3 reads TGCGCCAGCAGCCAAGAAGCAGGGGCTGGGGCCAACGTCCGGACTTTC.